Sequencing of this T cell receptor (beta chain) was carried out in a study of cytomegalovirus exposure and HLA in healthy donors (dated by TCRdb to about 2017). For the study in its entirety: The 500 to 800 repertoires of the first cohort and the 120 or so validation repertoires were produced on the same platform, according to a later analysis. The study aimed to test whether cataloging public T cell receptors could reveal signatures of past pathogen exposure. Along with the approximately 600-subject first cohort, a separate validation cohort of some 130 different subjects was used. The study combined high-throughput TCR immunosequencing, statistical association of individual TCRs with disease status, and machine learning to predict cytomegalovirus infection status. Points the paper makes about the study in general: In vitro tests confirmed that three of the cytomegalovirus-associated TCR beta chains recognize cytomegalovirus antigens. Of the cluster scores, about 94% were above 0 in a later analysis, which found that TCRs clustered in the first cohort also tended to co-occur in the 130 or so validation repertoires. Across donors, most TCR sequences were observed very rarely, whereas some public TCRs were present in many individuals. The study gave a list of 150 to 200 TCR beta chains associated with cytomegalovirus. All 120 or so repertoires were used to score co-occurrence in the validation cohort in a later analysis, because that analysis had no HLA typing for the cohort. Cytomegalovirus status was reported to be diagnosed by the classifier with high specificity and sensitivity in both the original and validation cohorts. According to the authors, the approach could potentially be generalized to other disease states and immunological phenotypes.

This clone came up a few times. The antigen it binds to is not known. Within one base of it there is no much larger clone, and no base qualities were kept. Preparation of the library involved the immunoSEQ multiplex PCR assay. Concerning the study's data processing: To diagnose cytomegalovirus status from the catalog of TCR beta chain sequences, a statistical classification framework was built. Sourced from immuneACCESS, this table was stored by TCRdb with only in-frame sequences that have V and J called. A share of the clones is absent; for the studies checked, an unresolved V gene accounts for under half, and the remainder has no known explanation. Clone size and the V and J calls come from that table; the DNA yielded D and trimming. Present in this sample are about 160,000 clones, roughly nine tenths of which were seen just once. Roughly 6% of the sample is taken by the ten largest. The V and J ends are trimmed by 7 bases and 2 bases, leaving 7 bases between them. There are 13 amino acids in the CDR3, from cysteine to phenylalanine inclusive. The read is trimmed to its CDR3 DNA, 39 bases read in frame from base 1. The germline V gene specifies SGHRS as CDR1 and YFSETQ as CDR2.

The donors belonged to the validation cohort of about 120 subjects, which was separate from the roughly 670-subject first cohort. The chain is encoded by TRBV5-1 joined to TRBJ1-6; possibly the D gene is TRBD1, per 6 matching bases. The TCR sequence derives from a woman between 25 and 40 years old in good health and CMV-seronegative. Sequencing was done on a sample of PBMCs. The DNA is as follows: TGCGCCAGCCGGGACACCTATAATTCACCCCTCCACTTT. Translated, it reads CASRDTYNSPLHF.